Shown below are 24 T cell receptor beta chains from a single sample sequenced in a study of T cells after yellow fever vaccination. From the 5' RACE reads, TCRdb called clonotypes with MiXCR, one entry per CDR3 protein. This sample has 350,000 to 550,000 distinct CDR3 sequences; roughly a sixth occur once, and the top ten carry over 15%. Sample: PBMCs, taken before the yellow fever booster vaccination. Receptors originate from a man aged 18 to 29 who received the YFV17D yellow fever vaccine.

This clonotype was counted many times. The rearrangement joins TRBV29-1 to TRBJ1-1; a weak D match, TRBD1 (6 bases). The CDR3 runs 14 residues. V was cut by 4 bases and J by 0 bases, with 12 bases left in between. CDR1 is SQVTM and CDR2 is ANQGSEA in the germline V gene. For the CDR3, the DNA is TGCAGCGTTGTAAGAGGGGGGGTGAACACTGAAGCTTTCTTT. Translating it yields CSVVRGGVNTEAFF.

The chain employs TRBV7-9 and TRBJ1-1, with D possibly TRBD1 on 5 matching bases. Trimming cost V 3 bases and J 2 bases, with 13 bases left between them. The CDR3 sequence is 15 residues long. Germline V gives CDR1 SEHNR, CDR2 FQNEAQ (reference sequence). CDR3 nucleotides: TGTGCCAGCAGCTTCCGGGGCTTACCAAACACTGAAGCTTTCTTT. Amino acid sequence: CASSFRGLPNTEAFF. The full variable domain, rest sourced from reference TRBV7-9 and TRBJ1-1, is DTGVSQNPRHKITKRGQNVTFRCDPISEHNRLYWYRQTLGQGPEFLTYFQNEAQLEKSRLLSDRFSAERPKGSFSTLEIQRTEQGDSAMYLCASSFRGLPNTEAFFGQGTRLTVV.

CDR3 DNA: TGTGCCAGCAGAAGTGACATGAGCCCACGTTGGGATACGCAGTATTTT. This gives the protein CASRSDMSPRWDTQYF. The chain employs TRBV6-2 or TRBV6-3 and TRBJ2-3; D not certain. Germline V CDR1 and CDR2: MNHEY, SVGEGT. CDR3 size: 16 residues. The V and J ends lost 6 bases and 6 bases respectively, with 22 bases between them.

The rearrangement links TRBV14 to TRBJ2-7; 8 positions agree with TRBD1. Germline V gene sequence: CDR1 SGHDN, CDR2 FVKESK. With 4 bases clipped from V and 0 bases from J, the junction kept 5 bases outside the gene matches. The CDR3 has 15 amino acids. This chain's CDR3 is CASSPIDRGSYEQYF. DNA of the CDR3: TGTGCCAGCAGCCCTATTGACAGGGGCTCCTACGAGCAGTACTTC.

This sequence joins TRBV12-3 or TRBV12-4 and TRBJ1-1; no reliable D call. The CDR3 runs 13 residues. Trimming removed 1 base from V and 4 bases from J, with 7 bases in between. This chain's CDR3 is CASSLVLSTEAFF. In DNA, the CDR3 is TGTGCCAGCAGTTTAGTTCTCAGCACTGAAGCTTTCTTT.

A few counts support this clonotype. The chain uses TRBV12-5 and TRBJ2-5, with TRBD2 identical over 9 bases. The J segment lost 3 bases and the V segment lost 5 bases, leaving 4 bases of the junction unmatched. The CDR3 consists of 14 residues. Germline-derived CDR1 and CDR2 are LGHNT and FRNRAP. The CDR3 coding sequence is TGTGCTAGTGGTCGGACTAGCGTTGAAGAGACCCAGTACTTC. Translation gives CASGRTSVEETQYF.

V is TRBV6-2 or TRBV6-3 and J is TRBJ2-3; the D gene is possibly TRBD2 (6 bases). Germline CDR1 is MNHEY and CDR2 is SVGEGT. V lost 3 bases and J lost 1, with 20 bases in between. This CDR3 contains 18 residues. For the CDR3, the DNA is TGTGCCAGCAGTTATTCGCTAGCGCGTCTTAGAGGCACAGATACGCAGTATTTT. Protein sequence: CASSYSLARLRGTDTQYF.

This chain joins TRBV12-3 or TRBV12-4 and TRBJ2-1; no reliable D call. The CDR3 has 12 residues. V lost 6 bases, J lost 6 bases, and 9 bases lay in between. CDR3 amino acids: CASRRWVNEQFF. The CDR3 DNA sequence: TGTGCCAGCAGAAGATGGGTCAATGAGCAGTTCTTC.

This clonotype was picked up a small number of times. The chain recombines TRBV12-3 or TRBV12-4 with TRBJ2-5, with TRBD1 matching 8 bases. Trimming removed 5 bases from V and 2 bases from J; junction bases left unmatched: 4. The CDR3 covers 14 residues. The CDR3 reads CASSGRTGQETQYF. The CDR3 DNA reads as TGTGCCAGCAGTGGCAGGACAGGGCAAGAGACCCAGTACTTC.

This clonotype has just a few counts. V and J are TRBV7-3 and TRBJ2-3, with D unresolved. Germline CDR1 is SGHTA and CDR2 is FQGTGA. V was cut by 2 bases and J by 0 bases, with 6 bases left in between. The CDR3 extends over 14 amino acids. The CDR3 DNA is TGTGCCAGCAGCTTACAGCACAGCACAGATACGCAGTATTTT. Its protein is CASSLQHSTDTQYF.

The chain recombines TRBV5-4 with TRBJ1-2; the D gene is possibly TRBD1 (6 bases). Trimming took off 5 bases at V and 4 bases at J, with 15 bases between the two ends. CDR1 and CDR2 from the germline V gene are SGHNT and YYREEE (reference sequence). The CDR3 length is 14 residues. Here the CDR3 reads CASRLTGAVYGYTF. The CDR3 DNA sequence: TGTGCCAGCAGACTGACGGGGGCGGTCTATGGCTACACCTTC.

This clonotype showed up many times. V gene TRBV5-4 combines with J gene TRBJ1-4; D call uncertain. CDR3 length: 12 amino acids. V was pared by 4 bases and J by 8 bases, with 9 bases between. Germline lookup yields CDR1 SGHNT and CDR2 YYREEE (reference sequence). The CDR3 bases are TGTGCCAGCAGCCTCCTGGGGGAAAAACTGTTTTTT. Its protein is CASSLLGEKLFF.

The chain carries TRBV10-1 and TRBJ2-4; D ambiguous. Germline-derived CDR1 and CDR2 are WNHNN and SYGVQD (reference sequence). The CDR3 is 14 residues long. V was cut by 5 bases and J by 8 bases, with 16 bases left in between. CDR3: CASSLTDGLYIQYF. DNA of the CDR3: TGCGCCAGCAGTTTGACGGACGGATTATACATTCAGTACTTC.

This clonotype came up a few times. The chain couples TRBV4-3 to TRBJ2-1, with D hard to call. Germline values: CDR1 LGHNA, CDR2 YSLEER. V lost 4 bases to trimming and J lost 8 bases, with 12 bases between them. The CDR3 contains 13 residues. CDR3 region: CASSLPLGHEQFF. The CDR3 DNA is TGCGCCAGCAGCCTTCCCTTAGGTCATGAGCAGTTCTTC.

The rearrangement links TRBV5-1 to TRBJ2-7; D call uncertain. Trimming pared 2 bases from V and 3 bases from J, leaving 9 bases between. The CDR3 runs 13 residues. Per germline, CDR1 SGHRS and CDR2 YFSETQ. The CDR3 here is CASSLERDYEQYF. DNA of the CDR3: TGCGCCAGCAGCTTAGAAAGGGACTACGAGCAGTACTTC.

The rearrangement links TRBV7-6 to TRBJ2-5, with 12 bases that match TRBD2. Germline CDR1 is SGHVS and CDR2 is FNYEAQ. The trim removed 5 bases at V and 0 bases at J, leaving 10 bases unmatched. This CDR3 spans 18 amino acids. The CDR3 DNA follows: TGTGCCAGCAGCGCGACTAGCGGGGGCCTACGGTACCAAGAGACCCAGTACTTC. Protein product: CASSATSGGLRYQETQYF.

The genes are TRBV20-1 and TRBJ2-3; no definite D call. Trimming stripped 3 bases from V and 4 bases from J, with 14 bases between. The germline CDR1 and CDR2 sequences are DFQATT and SNEGSKA (reference sequence). The length of the CDR3 is 14 residues. The CDR3 nucleotides read TGCAGTGCTAGGGGCCGCCAACGGCCAGATACGCAGTATTTT. Protein sequence: CSARGRQRPDTQYF.

Written as DNA, the CDR3 is TGTGCCAGCAGCTTACGGGCATTACAGAACACAGATACGCAGTATTTT. Encoded protein: CASSLRALQNTDTQYF. This rearrangement joins TRBV7-2 to TRBJ2-3, with D unclear. This CDR3 has 16 amino acids. V lost 2 bases and J lost 2, with 14 bases in between. Germline CDR1 SGHTA, CDR2 FQGNSA. The full variable domain, in which reference TRBV7-2 and TRBJ2-3 provide the parts outside the CDR3, is GAGVSQSPSNKVTEKGKDVELRCDPISGHTALYWYRQSLGQGLEFLIYFQGNSAPDKSGLPSDRFSAERTGGSVSTLTIQRTQQEDSAVYLCASSLRALQNTDTQYFGPGTRLTVL.

A few counts support this clonotype. The V gene is TRBV29-1, the J gene TRBJ2-6, with TRBD1 matching 9 bases. The CDR3 has 15 residues. Germline V CDR1 and CDR2: SQVTM, ANQGSEA. V trimming: 4 bases; J trimming: 2 bases; junction bases outside the gene matches: 3. The DNA for the CDR3 is TGCAGCGTTGCACAGGGGGCCACTGGGGCCAACGTCCTGACTTTC. Its protein is CSVAQGATGANVLTF.

This clonotype has just a few counts. This chain links TRBV9 with TRBJ2-3; no definite D call. Trimming removed 2 bases at V and 8 bases at J, with 12 bases between. This CDR3 comprises 13 residues. Germline CDR1 is SGDLS and CDR2 is YYNGEE. CDR3 residues: CASSVESQTTQYF. The CDR3 DNA follows: TGTGCCAGCAGCGTCGAGAGCCAGACTACGCAGTATTTT.

This clonotype has a handful of counts. The chain recombines TRBV6-1 with TRBJ1-1; D perhaps matches TRBD1 (6 bases). This CDR3 is 12 amino acids long. Germline V gene data show CDR1 as MNHNS and CDR2 as SASEGT. The germline V and J ends were trimmed by 8 bases and 8 bases, with 15 bases remaining between them. The CDR3 nucleotides are TGTGCCAGCGGGGCCGGGACACCAGAAGCTTTCTTT. The encoded protein is CASGAGTPEAFF.

This clonotype was seen a few times. The chain has TRBV12-3 or TRBV12-4 and TRBJ2-3; D is perhaps TRBD2 (5 bases). This CDR3 region has 15 residues. V lost 2 bases and J 2 bases, leaving 11 bases between the germline ends. The CDR3 DNA follows: TGTGCCAGCAGTTTACGGGGAAAGCTCACAGATACGCAGTATTTT. Amino acids: CASSLRGKLTDTQYF.

Ten or more counts support this clonotype. This rearrangement joins TRBV24-1 to TRBJ2-3; TRBD2 matches 8 bases. In germline, CDR1 is KGHDR, CDR2 SFDVKD. There are 15 residues in the CDR3. The trim removed 4 bases at V and 5 bases at J, leaving 7 bases unmatched. The CDR3 sequence: CATSDPGGVGDTQYF. CDR3 in DNA: TGTGCCACCAGTGACCCCGGGGGGGTAGGAGATACGCAGTATTTT.

The chain uses TRBV21-1 and TRBJ2-1. TRBV21-1 is a recognized pseudogene. The CDR3 spans 13 residues. The CDR3 is CASSKQVYNEQFF. DNA of the CDR3: TGTGCCAGCAGCAAACAGGTCTACAATGAGCAGTTCTTC.